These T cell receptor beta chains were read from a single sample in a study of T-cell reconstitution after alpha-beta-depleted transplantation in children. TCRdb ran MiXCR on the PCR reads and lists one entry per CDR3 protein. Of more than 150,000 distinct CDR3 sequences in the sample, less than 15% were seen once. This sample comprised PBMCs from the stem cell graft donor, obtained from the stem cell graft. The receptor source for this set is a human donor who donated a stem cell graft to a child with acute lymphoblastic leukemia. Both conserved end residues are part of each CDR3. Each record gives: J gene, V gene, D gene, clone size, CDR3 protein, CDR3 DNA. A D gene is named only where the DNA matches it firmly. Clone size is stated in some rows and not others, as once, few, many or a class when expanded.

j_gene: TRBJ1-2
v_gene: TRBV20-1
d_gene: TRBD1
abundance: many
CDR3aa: CSARLRGQGSYGYTF
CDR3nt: TGCAGTGCTAGGCTACGCGGACAGGGTTCTTATGGCTACACCTTC

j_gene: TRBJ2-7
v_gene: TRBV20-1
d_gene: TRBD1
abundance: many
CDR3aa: CSAFADLLGTGPYEQYF
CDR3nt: TGCAGTGCTTTTGCCGACCTCCTGGGGACAGGACCCTACGAGCAGTACTTC

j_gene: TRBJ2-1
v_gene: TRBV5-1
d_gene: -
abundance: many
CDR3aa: CASSSASGRNEQFF
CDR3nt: TGCGCCAGCAGCTCGGCTTCTGGTCGCAATGAGCAGTTCTTC

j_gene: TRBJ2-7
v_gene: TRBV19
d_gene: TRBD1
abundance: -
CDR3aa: CASSILPGQASYEQYF
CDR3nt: TGTGCCAGTAGTATCCTCCCGGGACAGGCTTCCTACGAGCAGTACTTC

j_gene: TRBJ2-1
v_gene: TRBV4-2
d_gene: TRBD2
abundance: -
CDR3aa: CASSRILSGSSYNEQFF
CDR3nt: TGTGCCAGCAGCCGAATACTAAGCGGGAGCTCCTACAATGAGCAGTTCTTC

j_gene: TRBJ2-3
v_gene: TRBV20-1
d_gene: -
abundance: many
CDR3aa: CSAQKGQTGGDTQYF
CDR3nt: TGCAGTGCCCAAAAGGGCCAAACTGGGGGAGATACGCAGTATTTT

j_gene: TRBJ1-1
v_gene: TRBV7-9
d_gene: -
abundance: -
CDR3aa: CASSSRGVMNTEAFF
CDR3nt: TGTGCCAGCAGCTCAAGAGGGGTCATGAACACTGAAGCTTTCTTT

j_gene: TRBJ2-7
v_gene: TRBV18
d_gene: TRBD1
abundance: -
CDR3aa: CASSPEDRGVGEQYF
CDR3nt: TGTGCCAGCTCACCAGAAGACAGGGGTGTGGGGGAGCAGTACTTC

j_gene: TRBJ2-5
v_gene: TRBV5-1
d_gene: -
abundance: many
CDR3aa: CASSRQGGRETQYF
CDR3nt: TGCGCCAGCAGCCGACAGGGAGGACGAGAGACCCAGTACTTC

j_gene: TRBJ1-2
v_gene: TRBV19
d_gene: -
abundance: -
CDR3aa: CASSIARRGYTF
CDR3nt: TGTGCCAGTAGTATAGCCAGGAGAGGCTACACCTTC